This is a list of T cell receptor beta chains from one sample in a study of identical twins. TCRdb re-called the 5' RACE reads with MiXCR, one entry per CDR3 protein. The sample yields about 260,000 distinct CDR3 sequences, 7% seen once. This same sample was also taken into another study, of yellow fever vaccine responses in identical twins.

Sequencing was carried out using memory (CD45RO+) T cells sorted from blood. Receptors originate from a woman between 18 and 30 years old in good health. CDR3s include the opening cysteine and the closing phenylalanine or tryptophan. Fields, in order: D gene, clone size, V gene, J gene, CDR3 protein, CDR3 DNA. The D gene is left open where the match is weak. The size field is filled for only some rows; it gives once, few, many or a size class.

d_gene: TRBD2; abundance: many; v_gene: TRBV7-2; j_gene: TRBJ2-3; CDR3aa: CASSLDSAGGMDTQYF; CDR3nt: TGTGCCAGCAGCTTAGACTCGGCGGGGGGGATGGATACGCAGTATTTT
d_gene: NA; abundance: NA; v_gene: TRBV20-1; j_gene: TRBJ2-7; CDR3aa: CSAWIDYEQYF; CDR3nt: TGCAGTGCCTGGATTGACTACGAGCAGTACTTC
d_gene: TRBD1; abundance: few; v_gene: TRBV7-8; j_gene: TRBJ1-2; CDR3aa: CASSGGQRTSNYGYTF; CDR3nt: TGTGCCAGCAGCGGGGGACAGAGAACATCTAACTATGGCTACACCTTC
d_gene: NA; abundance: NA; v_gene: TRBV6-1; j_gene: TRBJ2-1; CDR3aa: CASSDRLGNYNEQFF; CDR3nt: TGTGCCAGCAGTGATAGGCTGGGGAACTACAATGAGCAGTTCTTC
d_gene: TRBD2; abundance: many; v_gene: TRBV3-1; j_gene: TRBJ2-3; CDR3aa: CASRVSGREDTQYF; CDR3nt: TGTGCCAGCAGGGTTAGCGGGAGAGAGGATACGCAGTATTTT
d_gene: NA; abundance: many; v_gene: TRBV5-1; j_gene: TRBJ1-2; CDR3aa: CASSPSMGGLTNYGYTF; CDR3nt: TGCGCCAGCAGCCCGTCAATGGGAGGGCTTACTAACTATGGCTACACCTTC
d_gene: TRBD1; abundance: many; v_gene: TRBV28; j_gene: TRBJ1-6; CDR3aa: CASRIGQGAPSPLHF; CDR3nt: TGTGCCAGCAGAATAGGGCAGGGGGCGCCGTCACCCCTCCACTTT
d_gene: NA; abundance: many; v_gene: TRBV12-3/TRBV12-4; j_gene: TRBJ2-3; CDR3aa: CASSLDPLRGRSSTDTQYF; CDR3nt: TGTGCCAGCAGTTTAGATCCCCTAAGGGGAAGATCTAGCACAGATACGCAGTATTTT
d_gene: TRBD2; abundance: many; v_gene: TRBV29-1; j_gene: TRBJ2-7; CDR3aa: CSVAGLAGGREQYF; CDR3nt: TGCAGCGTTGCAGGACTAGCGGGAGGGAGAGAGCAGTACTTC
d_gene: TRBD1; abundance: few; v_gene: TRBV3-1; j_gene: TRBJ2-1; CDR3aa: CASSQATGRAFF; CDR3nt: TGTGCCAGCAGCCAAGCGACAGGGCGGGCGTTCTTC
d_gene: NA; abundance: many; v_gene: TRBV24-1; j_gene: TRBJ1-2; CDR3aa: CATSDFGEYGYTF; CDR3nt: TGTGCCACCAGTGATTTTGGGGAATACGGCTACACCTTC
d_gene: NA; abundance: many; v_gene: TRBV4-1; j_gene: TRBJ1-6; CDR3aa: CASSALGVNDSPLHF; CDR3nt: TGCGCCAGCAGCGCACTAGGGGTTAATGATTCACCCCTCCACTTT
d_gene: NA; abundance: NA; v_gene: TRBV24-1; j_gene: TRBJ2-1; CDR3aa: CATSRVGGVNEQFF; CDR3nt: TGTGCCACCAGTCGAGTAGGAGGCGTCAATGAGCAGTTCTTC
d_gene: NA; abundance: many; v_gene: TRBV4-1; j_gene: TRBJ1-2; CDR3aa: CASSQSYIANYGYTF; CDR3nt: TGCGCCAGCAGCCAAAGCTACATTGCTAACTATGGCTACACCTTC
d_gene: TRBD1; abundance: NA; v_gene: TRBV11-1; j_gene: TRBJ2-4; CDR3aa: CASSSKTGIPDIAKNIQYF; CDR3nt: TGTGCCAGCAGTTCAAAGACAGGGATACCTGACATAGCCAAAAACATTCAGTACTTC
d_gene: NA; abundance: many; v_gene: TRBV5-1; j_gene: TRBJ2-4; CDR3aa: CASSESTAYGNIQYF; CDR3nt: TGCGCCAGCAGCGAATCAACAGCATATGGAAACATTCAGTACTTC
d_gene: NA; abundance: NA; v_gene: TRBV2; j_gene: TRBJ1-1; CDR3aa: CASSRGGTVAGTEAFF; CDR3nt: TGTGCCAGCAGTCGTGGAGGTACGGTCGCCGGCACTGAAGCTTTCTTT
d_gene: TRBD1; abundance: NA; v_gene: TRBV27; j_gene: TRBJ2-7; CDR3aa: CASSFDRGRSEQYF; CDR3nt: TGTGCCAGCAGTTTTGACAGGGGAAGATCCGAGCAGTACTTC
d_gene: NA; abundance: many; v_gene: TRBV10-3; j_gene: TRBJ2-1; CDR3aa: CAIGGRDEQFF; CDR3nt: TGTGCCATCGGCGGGCGCGATGAGCAGTTCTTC
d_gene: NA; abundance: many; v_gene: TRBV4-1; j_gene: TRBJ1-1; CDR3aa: CASSQADLNFKAFF; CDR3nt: TGCGCCAGCAGCCAAGCCGACCTAAACTTTAAAGCTTTCTTT
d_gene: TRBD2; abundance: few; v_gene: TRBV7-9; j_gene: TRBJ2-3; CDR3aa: CASSSGIRTSADTQYF; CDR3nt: TGTGCCAGCAGCTCTGGAATTCGGACTAGCGCAGATACGCAGTATTTT
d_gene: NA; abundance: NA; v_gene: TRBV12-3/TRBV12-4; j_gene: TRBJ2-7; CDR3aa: CASSYRAGYEQYF; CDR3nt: TGTGCCAGCAGTTACAGGGCGGGCTACGAGCAGTACTTC
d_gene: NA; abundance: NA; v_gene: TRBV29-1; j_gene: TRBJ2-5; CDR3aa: CSAGRGRGAQETQYF; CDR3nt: TGCAGCGCAGGTCGGGGTAGGGGAGCCCAAGAGACCCAGTACTTC
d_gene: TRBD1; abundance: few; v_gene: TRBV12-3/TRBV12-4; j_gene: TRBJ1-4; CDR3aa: CASSPGQGHEKLFF; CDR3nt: TGTGCCAGCAGTCCGGGACAGGGGCATGAAAAACTGTTTTTT
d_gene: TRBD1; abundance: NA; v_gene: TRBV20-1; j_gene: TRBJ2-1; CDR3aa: CSAGSGTGGFNEQFF; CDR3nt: TGCAGTGCTGGTTCCGGGACAGGGGGCTTCAATGAGCAGTTCTTC
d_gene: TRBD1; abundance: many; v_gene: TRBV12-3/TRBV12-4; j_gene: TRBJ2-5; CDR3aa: CASSSTGEETQYF; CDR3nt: TGTGCCAGCAGCTCGACAGGGGAAGAGACCCAGTACTTC
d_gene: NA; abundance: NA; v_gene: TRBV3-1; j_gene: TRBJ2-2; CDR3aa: CASSQDLAGVTGELFF; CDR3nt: TGTGCCAGCAGCCAAGATCTGGCAGGGGTCACCGGGGAGCTGTTTTTT
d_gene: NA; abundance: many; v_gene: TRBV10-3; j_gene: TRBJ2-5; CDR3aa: CAISDGETQYF; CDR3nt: TGTGCCATCAGTGATGGTGAGACCCAGTACTTC
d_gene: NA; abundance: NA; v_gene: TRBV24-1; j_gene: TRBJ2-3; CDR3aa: CATSDFGSQATFTDTQYF; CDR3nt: TGTGCCACCAGTGATTTTGGCTCCCAGGCTACCTTCACAGATACGCAGTATTTT
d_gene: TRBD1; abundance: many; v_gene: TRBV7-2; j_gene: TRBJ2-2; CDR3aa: CASNTRQGYTGELFF; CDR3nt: TGTGCCAGCAATACCAGACAGGGGTACACCGGGGAGCTGTTTTTT
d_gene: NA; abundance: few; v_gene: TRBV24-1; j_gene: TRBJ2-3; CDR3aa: CATSDLIANTQYF; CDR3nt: TGTGCCACCAGTGATTTGATCGCGAATACGCAGTATTTT
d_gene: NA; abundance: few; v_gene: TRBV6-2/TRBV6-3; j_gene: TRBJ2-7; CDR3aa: CASGRRASKNYEQYF; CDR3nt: TGTGCCAGCGGCCGAAGGGCCTCAAAAAACTACGAGCAGTACTTC
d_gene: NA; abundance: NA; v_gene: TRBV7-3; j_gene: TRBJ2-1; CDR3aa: CASSSQRAYNEQFF; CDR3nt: TGTGCCAGCAGCTCCCAGCGGGCCTACAATGAGCAGTTCTTC
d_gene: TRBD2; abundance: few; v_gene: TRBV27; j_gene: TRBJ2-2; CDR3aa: CASSLNPTSGGDTGELFF; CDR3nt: TGTGCCAGCAGTTTAAATCCCACTAGCGGGGGTGACACCGGGGAGCTGTTTTTT
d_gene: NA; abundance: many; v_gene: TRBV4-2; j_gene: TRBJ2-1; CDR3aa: CASSQEGSGGLSYNEQFF; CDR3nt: TGTGCCAGCAGCCAAGAGGGGAGTGGAGGGTTGTCTTACAATGAGCAGTTCTTC
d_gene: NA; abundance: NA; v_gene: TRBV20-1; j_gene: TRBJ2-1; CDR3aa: CSASQGGPAEQFF; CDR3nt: TGCAGTGCTAGTCAGGGGGGGCCAGCTGAGCAGTTCTTC
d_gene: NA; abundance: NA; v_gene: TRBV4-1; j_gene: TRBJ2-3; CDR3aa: CASSQAGWFSTDTQYF; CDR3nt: TGCGCCAGCAGCCAAGCAGGGTGGTTTAGCACAGATACGCAGTATTTT
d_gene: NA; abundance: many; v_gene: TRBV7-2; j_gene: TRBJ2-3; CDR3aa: CASSSSLLATDTQYF; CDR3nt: TGTGCCAGCAGCTCCTCCCTTTTGGCGACAGATACGCAGTATTTT
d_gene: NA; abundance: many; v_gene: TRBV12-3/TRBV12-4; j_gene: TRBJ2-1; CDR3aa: CASSFNPTGNEQFF; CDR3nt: TGTGCCAGCAGTTTTAACCCTACAGGGAATGAGCAGTTCTTC
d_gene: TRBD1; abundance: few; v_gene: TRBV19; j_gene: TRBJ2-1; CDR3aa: CASNTITGTGGNEQFF; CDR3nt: TGTGCCAGTAATACTATTACCGGGACAGGGGGCAATGAGCAGTTCTTC
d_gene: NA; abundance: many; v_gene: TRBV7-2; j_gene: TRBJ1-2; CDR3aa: CASSTRDRLARDYTF; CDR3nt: TGTGCCAGCAGCACCCGGGACCGCCTTGCCCGGGACTACACCTTC
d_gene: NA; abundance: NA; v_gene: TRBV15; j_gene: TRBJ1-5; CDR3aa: CATSGGGQAAPQHF; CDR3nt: TGTGCCACCAGCGGGGGGGGGCAGGCGGCGCCCCAGCATTTT
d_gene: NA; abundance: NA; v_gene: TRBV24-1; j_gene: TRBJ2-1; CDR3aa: CATSDAGYEQFF; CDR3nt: TGTGCCACCAGTGATGCAGGGTATGAGCAGTTCTTC
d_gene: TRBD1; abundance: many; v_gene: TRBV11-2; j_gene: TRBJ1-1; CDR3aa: CASRKKQGIHEAFF; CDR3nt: TGTGCCAGCAGAAAAAAACAGGGGATCCATGAAGCTTTCTTT
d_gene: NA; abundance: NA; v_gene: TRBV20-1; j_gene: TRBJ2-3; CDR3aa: CSATPGLAHTDTQYF; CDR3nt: TGCAGTGCCACTCCGGGACTTGCCCACACAGATACGCAGTATTTT
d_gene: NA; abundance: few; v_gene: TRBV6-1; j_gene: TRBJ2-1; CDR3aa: CASSLPPGRYNEQFF; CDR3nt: TGTGCCAGCAGTCTCCCTCCCGGGCGTTACAATGAGCAGTTCTTC
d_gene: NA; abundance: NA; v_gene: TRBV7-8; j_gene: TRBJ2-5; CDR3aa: CASTPVGSEQETQYF; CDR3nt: TGTGCCAGCACCCCGGTCGGGAGCGAACAAGAGACCCAGTACTTC
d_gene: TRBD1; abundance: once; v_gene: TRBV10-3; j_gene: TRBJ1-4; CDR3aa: CAISATGSNEKLFF; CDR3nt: TGTGCCATCAGTGCGACAGGGTCTAATGAAAAACTGTTTTTT
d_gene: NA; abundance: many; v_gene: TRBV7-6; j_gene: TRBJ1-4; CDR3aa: CASSSTKDTVGKLFF; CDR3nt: TGTGCCAGCAGCTCAACCAAGGACACGGTTGGAAAACTGTTTTTT
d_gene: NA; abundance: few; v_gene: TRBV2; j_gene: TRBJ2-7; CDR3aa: CASSEGSGPSGEQYF; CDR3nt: TGTGCCAGCAGTGAAGGTAGCGGACCAAGTGGGGAGCAGTACTTC
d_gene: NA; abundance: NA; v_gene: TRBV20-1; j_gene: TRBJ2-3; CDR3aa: CSARAKGYSTDTQYF; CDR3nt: TGCAGTGCTAGAGCGAAGGGTTATAGCACAGATACGCAGTATTTT
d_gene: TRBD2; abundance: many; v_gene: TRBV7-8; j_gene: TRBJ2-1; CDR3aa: CASQRRGSPSNEQFF; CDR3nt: TGTGCCAGCCAACGGCGCGGGAGCCCGTCCAATGAGCAGTTCTTC
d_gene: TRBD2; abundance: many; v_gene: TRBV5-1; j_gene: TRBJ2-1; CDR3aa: CASSKGLAGGLYNEQFF; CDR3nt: TGCGCCAGCAGCAAAGGACTAGCGGGGGGACTCTACAATGAGCAGTTCTTC